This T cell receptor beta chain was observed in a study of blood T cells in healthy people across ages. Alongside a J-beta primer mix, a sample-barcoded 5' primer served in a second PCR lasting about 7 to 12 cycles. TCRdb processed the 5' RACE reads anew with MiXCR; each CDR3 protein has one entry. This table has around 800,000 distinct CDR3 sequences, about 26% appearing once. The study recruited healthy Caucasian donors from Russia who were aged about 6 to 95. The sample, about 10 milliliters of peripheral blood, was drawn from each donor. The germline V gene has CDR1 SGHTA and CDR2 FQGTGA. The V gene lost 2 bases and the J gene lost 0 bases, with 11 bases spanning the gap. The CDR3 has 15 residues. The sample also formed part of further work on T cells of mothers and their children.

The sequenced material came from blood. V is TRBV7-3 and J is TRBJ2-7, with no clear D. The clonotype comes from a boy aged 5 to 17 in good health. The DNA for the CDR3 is TGTGCCAGCAGCTTAGGGCGGACCCTCTCCTACGAGCAGTACTTC. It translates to CASSLGRTLSYEQYF. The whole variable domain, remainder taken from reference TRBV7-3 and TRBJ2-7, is GAGVSQTPSNKVTEKGKYVELRCDPISGHTALYWYRQSLGQGPEFLIYFQGTGAADDSGLPNDRFFAVRPEGSVSTLKIQRTERGDSAVYLCASSLGRTLSYEQYFGPGTRLTVT.